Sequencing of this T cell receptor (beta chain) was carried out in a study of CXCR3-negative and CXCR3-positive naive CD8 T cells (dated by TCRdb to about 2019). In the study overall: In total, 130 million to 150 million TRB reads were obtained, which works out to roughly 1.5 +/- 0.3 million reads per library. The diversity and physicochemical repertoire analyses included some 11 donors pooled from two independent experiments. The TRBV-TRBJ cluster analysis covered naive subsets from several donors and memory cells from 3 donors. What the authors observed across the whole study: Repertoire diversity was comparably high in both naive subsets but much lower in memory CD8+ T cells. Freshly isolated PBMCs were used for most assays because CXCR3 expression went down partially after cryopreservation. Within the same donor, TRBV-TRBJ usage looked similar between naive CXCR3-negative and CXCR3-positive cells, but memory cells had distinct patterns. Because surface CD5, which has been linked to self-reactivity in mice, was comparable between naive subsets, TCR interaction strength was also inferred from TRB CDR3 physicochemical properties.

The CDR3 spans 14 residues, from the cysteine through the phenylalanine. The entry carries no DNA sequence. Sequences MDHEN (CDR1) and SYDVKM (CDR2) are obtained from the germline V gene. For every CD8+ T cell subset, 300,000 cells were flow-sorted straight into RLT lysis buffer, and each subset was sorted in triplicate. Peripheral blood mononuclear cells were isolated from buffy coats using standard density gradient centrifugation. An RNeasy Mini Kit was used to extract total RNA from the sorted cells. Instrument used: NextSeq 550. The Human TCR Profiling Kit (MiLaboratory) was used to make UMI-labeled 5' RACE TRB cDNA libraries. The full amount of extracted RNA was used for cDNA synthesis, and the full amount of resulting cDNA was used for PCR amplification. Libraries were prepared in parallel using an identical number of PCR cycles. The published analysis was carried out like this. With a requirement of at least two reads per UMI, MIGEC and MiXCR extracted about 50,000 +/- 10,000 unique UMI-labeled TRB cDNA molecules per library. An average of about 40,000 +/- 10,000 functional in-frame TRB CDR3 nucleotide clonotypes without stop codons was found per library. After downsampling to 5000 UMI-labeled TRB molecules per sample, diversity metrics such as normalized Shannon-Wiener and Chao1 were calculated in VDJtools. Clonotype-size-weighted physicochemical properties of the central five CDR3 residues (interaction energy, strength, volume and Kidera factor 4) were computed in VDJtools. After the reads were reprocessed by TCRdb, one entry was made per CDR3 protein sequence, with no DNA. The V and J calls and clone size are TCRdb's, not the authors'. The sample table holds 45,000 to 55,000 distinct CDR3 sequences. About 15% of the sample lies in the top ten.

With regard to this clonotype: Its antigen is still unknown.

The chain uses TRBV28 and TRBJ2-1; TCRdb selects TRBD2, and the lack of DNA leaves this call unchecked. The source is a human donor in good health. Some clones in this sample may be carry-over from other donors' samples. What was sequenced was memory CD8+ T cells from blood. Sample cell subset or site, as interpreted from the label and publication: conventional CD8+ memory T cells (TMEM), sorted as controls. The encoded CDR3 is CASSRESAVDEQFF.